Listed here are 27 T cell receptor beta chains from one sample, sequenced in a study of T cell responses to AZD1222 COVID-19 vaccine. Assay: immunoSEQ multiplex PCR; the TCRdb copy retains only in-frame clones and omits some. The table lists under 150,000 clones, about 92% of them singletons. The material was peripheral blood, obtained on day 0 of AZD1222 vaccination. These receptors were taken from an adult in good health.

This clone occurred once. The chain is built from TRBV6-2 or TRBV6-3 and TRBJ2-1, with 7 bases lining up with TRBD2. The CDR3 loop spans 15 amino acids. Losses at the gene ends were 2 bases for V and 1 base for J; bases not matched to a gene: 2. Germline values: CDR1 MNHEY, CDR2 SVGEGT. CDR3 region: CASSYGAGSYNEQFF. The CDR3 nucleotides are TGTGCCAGCAGTTACGGAGCGGGGTCCTACAATGAGCAGTTCTTC.

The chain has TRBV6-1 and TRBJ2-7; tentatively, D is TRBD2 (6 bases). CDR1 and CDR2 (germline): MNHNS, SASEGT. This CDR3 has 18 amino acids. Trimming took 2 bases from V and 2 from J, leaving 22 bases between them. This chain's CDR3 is CASSEMLGGQGIPYEQYF. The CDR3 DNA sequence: TGTGCCAGCAGTGAAATGCTGGGGGGTCAGGGAATCCCCTACGAGCAGTACTTC.

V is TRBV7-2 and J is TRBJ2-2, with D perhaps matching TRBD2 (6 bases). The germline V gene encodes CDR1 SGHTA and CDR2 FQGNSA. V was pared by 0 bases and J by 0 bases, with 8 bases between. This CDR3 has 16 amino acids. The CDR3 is CASSLAGRPNTGELFF. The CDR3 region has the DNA TGTGCCAGCAGCTTAGCCGGGAGACCGAACACCGGGGAGCTGTTTTTT. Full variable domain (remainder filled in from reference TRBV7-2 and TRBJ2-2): GAGVSQSPSNKVTEKGKDVELRCDPISGHTALYWYRQSLGQGLEFLIYFQGNSAPDKSGLPSDRFSAERTGGSVSTLTIQRTQQEDSAVYLCASSLAGRPNTGELFFGEGSRLTVL.

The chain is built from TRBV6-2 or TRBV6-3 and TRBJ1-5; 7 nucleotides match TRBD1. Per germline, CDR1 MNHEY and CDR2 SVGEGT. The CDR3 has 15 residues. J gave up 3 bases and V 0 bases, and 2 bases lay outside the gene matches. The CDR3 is CASSYSTGINQPQHF. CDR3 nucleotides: TGTGCCAGCAGTTACTCGACAGGGATCAATCAGCCCCAGCATTTT.

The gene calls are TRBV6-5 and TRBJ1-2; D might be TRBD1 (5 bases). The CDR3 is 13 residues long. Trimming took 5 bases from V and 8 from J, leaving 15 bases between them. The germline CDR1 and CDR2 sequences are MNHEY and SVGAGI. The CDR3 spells CASSLTVTGGYTF. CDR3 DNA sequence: TGTGCCAGCAGTCTTACTGTTACAGGCGGCTACACCTTC.

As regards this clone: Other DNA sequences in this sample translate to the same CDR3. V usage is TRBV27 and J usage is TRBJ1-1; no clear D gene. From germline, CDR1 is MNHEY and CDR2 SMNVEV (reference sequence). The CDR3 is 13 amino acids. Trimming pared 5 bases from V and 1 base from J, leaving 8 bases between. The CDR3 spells CASSPIGNTEAFF. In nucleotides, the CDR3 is TGTGCCAGCAGTCCTATAGGGAACACTGAAGCTTTCTTT.

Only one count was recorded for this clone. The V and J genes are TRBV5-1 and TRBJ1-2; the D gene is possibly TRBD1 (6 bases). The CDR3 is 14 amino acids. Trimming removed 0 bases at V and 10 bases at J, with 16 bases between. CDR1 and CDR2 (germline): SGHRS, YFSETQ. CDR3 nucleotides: TGCGCCAGCAGCTTGGTCTACGAACAGGGAAACTACACCTTC. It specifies CASSLVYEQGNYTF. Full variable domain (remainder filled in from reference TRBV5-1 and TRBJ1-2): KAGVTQTPRYLIKTRGQQVTLSCSPISGHRSVSWYQQTPGQGLQFLFEYFSETQRNKGNFPGRFSGRQFSNSRSEMNVSTLELGDSALYLCASSLVYEQGNYTFGSGTRLTVV.

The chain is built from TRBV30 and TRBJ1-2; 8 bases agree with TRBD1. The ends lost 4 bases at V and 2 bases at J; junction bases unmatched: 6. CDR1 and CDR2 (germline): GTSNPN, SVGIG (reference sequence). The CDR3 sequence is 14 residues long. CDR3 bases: TGTGCCTGGACTCCAGGGGGCGGGAACTATGGCTACACCTTC. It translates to CAWTPGGGNYGYTF.

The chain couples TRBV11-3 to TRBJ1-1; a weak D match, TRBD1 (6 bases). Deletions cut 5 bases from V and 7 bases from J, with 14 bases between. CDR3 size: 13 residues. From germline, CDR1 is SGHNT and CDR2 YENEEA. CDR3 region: CASSMVPRGEAFF. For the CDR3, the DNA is TGTGCCAGCAGCATGGTACCCAGGGGTGAAGCTTTCTTT. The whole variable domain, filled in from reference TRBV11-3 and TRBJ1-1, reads EAGVVQSPRYKIIEKKQPVAFWCNPISGHNTLYWYLQNLGQGPELLIRYENEEAVDDSQLPKDRFSAERLKGVDSTLKIQPAELGDSAVYLCASSMVPRGEAFFGQGTRLTVV.

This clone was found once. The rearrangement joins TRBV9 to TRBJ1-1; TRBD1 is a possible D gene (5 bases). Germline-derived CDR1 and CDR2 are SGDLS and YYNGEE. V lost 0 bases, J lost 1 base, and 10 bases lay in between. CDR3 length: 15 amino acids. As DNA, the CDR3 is TGTGCCAGCAGCGTAGAAGGGACGGGGAACACTGAAGCTTTCTTT. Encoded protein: CASSVEGTGNTEAFF.

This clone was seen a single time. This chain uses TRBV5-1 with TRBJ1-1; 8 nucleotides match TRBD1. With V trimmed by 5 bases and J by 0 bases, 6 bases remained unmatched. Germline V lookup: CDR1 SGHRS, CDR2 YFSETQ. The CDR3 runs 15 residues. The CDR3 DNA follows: TGCGCCAGCAGTTTCACAGGGGGAATGAACACTGAAGCTTTCTTT. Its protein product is CASSFTGGMNTEAFF.

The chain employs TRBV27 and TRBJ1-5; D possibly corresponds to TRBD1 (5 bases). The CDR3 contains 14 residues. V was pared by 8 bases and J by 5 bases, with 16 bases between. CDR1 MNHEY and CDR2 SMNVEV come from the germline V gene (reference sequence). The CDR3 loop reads CASQAGTGDQPQHF. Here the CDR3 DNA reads TGTGCCAGCCAAGCCGGGACGGGGGATCAGCCCCAGCATTTT.

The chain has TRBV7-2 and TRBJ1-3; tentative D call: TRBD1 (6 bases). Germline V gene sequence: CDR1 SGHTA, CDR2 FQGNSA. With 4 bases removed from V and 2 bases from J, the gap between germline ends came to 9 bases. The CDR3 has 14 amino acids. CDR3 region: CASSYPGAGNTIYF. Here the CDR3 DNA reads TGTGCCAGCAGCTACCCAGGGGCTGGAAACACCATATATTTT.

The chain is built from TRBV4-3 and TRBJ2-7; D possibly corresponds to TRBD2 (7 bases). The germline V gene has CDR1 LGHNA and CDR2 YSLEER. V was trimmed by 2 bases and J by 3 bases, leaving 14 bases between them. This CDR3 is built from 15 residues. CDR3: CASSQSRGGLYEQYF. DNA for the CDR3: TGCGCCAGCAGCCAAAGTAGGGGGGGCCTCTACGAGCAGTACTTC.

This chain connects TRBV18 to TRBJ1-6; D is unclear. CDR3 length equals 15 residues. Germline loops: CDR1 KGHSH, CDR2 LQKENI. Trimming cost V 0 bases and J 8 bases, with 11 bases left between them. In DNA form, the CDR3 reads TGTGCCAGCTCACCACCAGTCCCAAGGGATTCACCCCTCCACTTT. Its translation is CASSPPVPRDSPLHF.

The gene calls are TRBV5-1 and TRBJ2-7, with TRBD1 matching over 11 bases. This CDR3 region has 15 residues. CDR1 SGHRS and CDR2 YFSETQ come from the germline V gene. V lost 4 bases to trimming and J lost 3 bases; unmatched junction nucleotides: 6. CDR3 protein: CASSPGTGGFYEQYF. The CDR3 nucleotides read TGCGCCAGCAGCCCGGGGACAGGGGGATTCTACGAGCAGTACTTC. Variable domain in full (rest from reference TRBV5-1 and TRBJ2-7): KAGVTQTPRYLIKTRGQQVTLSCSPISGHRSVSWYQQTPGQGLQFLFEYFSETQRNKGNFPGRFSGRQFSNSRSEMNVSTLELGDSALYLCASSPGTGGFYEQYFGPGTRLTVT.

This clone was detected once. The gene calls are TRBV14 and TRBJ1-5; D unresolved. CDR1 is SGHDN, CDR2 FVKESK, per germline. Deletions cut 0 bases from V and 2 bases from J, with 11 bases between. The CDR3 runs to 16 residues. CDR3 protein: CASSQELRVGNQPQHF. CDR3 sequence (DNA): TGTGCCAGCAGCCAAGAACTCCGTGTGGGCAATCAGCCCCAGCATTTT.

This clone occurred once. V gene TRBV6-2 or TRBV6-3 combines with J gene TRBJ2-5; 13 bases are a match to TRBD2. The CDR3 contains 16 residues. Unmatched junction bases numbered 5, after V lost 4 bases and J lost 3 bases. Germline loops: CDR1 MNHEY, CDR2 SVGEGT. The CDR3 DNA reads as TGTGCCAGCAGTTCCACTAGCGGGAGGGTCAAAGAGACCCAGTACTTC. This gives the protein CASSSTSGRVKETQYF.

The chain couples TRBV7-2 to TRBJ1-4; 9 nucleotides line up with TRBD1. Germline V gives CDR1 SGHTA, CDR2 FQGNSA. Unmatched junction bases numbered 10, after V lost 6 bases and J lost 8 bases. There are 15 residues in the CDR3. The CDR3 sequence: CASSPPGQGSEKLFF. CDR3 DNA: TGTGCCAGCAGTCCCCCGGGACAGGGTTCCGAAAAACTGTTTTTT.

The CDR3 nucleotides read TGCGCCAGCAGCTTGGAGACTAGCGGTAGCACAGATACGCAGTATTTT. Translating gives CASSLETSGSTDTQYF. The V call is TRBV5-1, the J call TRBJ2-3, with 9 bases identical to TRBD2. The CDR3 has 16 amino acids. The V gene's germline CDR1 is SGHRS and CDR2 YFSETQ. With 0 bases clipped from V and 0 bases from J, the junction kept 2 bases outside the gene matches.

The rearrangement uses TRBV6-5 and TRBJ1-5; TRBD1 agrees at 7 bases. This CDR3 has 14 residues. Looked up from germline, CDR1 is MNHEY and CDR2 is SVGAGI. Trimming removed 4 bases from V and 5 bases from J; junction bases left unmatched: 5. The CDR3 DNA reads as TGTGCCAGCAGTTCTGGACAGGCGTATCAGCCCCAGCATTTT. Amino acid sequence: CASSSGQAYQPQHF.

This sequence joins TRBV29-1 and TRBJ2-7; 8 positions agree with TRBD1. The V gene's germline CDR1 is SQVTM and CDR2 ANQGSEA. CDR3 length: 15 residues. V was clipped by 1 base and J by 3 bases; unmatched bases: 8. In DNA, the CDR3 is TGCAGCGTTGAAGGGGTAACAGGGGGTCTCTACGAGCAGTACTTC. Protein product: CSVEGVTGGLYEQYF.

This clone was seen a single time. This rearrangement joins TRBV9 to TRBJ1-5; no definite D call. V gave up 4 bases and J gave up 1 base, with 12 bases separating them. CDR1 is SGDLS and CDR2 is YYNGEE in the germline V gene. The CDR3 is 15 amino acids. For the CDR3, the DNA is TGTGCCAGCAGCCGGTCCGGGAGGAGCAATCAGCCCCAGCATTTT. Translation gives CASSRSGRSNQPQHF.

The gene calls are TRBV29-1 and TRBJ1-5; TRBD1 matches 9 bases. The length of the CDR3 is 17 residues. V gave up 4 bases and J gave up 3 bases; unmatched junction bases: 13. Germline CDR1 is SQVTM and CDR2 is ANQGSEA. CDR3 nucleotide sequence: TGCAGCGTTGTAGTCGGCACGGGACAGGGCCCCAATCAGCCCCAGCATTTT. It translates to CSVVVGTGQGPNQPQHF.

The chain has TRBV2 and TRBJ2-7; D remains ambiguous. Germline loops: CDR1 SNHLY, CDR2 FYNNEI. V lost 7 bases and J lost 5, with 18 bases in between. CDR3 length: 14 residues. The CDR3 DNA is TGTGCCAGCAAAGTCTGGCAGGCATCGGACGAGCAGTACTTC. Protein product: CASKVWQASDEQYF.

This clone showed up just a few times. The CDR3 DNA reads TGTGCCAGCAGCTTAACTAGGGTAAATGAGCAGTTCTTC. This gives the protein CASSLTRVNEQFF. V usage is TRBV7-6 and J usage is TRBJ2-1, with D tentatively TRBD2 (5 bases). Germline-derived CDR1 and CDR2 are SGHVS and FNYEAQ. This CDR3 spans 13 amino acids. The V end was cut by 2 bases, the J end by 7 bases, with 9 bases between.

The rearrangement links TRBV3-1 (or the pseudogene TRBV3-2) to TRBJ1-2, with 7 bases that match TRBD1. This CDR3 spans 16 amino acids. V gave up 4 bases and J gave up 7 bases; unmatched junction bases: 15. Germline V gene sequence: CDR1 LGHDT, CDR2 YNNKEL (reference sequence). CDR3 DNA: TGTGCCAGCAGCCCATTTGGGGCAGGGGGATTAGGTGGCTACACCTTC. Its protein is CASSPFGAGGLGGYTF.